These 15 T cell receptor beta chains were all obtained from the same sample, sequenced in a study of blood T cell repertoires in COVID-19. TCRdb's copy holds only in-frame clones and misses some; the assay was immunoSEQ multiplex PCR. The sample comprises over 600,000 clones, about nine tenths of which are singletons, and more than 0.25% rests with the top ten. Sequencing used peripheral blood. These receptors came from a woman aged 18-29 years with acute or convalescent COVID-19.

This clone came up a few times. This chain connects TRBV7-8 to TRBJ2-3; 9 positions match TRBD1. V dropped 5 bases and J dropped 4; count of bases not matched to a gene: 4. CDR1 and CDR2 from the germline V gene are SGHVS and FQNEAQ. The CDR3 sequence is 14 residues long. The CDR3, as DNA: TGTGCCAGCAGCCTGCACAGGGGGCCAGATACGCAGTATTTT. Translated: CASSLHRGPDTQYF. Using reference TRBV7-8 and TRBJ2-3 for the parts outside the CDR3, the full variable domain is GAGVSQSPRYKVAKRGQDVALRCDPISGHVSLFWYQQALGQGPEFLTYFQNEAQLDKSGLPSDRFFAERPEGSVSTLKIQRTQQEDSAVYLCASSLHRGPDTQYFGPGTRLTVL.

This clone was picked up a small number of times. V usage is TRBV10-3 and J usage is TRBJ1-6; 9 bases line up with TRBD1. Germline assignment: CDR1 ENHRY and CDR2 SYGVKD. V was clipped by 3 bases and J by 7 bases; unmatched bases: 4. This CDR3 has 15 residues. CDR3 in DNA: TGTGCCATCAGTGATTCGACAGGGGGGAATTCACCCCTCCACTTT. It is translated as CAISDSTGGNSPLHF.

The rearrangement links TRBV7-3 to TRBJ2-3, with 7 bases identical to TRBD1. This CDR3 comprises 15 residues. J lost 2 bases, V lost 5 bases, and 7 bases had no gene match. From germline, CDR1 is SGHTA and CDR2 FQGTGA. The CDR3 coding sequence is TGTGCCAGCAGCCGAACCGGGACAGCCACAGATACGCAGTATTTT. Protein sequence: CASSRTGTATDTQYF.

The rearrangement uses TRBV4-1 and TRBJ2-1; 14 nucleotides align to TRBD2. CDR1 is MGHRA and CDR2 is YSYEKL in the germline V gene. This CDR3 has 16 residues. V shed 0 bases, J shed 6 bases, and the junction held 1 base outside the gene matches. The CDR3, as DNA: TGCGCCAGCAGCCAAGACGGACTAGCGGGGGGCAATGAGCAGTTCTTC. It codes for CASSQDGLAGGNEQFF.

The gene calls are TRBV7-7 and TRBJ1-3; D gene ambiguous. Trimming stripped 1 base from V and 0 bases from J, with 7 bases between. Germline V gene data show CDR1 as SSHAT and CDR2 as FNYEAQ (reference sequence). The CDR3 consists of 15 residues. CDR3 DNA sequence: TGTGCCAGCAGCTTAGATCCCAGCTCTGGAAACACCATATATTTT. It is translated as CASSLDPSSGNTIYF.

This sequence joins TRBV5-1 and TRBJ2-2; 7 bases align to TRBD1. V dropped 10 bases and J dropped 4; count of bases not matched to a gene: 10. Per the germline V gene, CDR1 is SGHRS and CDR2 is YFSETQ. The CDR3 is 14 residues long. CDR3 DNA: TGCGCCTCCCTCGGGACAGACATCACCGGGGAGCTGTTTTTT. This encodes CASLGTDITGELFF.

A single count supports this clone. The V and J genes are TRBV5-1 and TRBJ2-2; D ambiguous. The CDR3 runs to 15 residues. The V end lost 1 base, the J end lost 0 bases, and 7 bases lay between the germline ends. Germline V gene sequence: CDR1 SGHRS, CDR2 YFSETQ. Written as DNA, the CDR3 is TGCGCCAGCAGCTTGTCGGCGGCGAACACCGGGGAGCTGTTTTTT. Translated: CASSLSAANTGELFF.

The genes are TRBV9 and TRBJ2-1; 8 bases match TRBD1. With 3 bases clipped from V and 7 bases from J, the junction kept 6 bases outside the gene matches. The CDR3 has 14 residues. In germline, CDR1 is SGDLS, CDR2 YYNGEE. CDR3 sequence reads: CASSARDRRNEQFF. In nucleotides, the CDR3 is TGTGCCAGCAGCGCCCGGGACAGGCGGAATGAGCAGTTCTTC.

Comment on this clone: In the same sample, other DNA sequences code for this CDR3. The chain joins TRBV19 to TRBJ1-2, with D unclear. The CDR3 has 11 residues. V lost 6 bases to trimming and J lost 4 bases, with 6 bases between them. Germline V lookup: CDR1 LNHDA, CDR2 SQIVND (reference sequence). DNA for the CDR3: TGTGCCAGTAGCGGAGGCTATGGCTACACCTTC. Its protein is CASSGGYGYTF. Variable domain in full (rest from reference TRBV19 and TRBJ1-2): DGGITQSPKYLFRKEGQNVTLSCEQNLNHDAMYWYRQDPGQGLRLIYYSQIVNDFQKGDIAEGYSVSREKKESFPLTVTSAQKNPTAFYLCASSGGYGYTFGSGTRLTVV.

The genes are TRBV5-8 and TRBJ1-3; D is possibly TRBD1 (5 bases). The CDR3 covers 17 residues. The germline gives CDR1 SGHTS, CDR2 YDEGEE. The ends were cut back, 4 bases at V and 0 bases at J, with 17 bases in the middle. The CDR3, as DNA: TGTGCCAGCAGCCTTGACAGCACCGTATACTCTGGAAACACCATATATTTT. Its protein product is CASSLDSTVYSGNTIYF.

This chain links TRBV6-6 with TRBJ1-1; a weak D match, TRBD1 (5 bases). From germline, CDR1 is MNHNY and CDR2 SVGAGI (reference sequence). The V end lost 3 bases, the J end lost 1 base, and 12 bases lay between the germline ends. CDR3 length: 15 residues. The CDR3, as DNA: TGTGCCAGCAGTTATGAGGGACTGCCGAACACTGAAGCTTTCTTT. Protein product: CASSYEGLPNTEAFF.

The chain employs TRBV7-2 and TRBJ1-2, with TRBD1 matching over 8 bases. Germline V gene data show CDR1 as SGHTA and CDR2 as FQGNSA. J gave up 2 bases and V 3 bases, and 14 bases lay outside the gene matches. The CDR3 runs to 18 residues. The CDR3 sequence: CASSLERGLTGANYGYTF. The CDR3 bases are TGTGCCAGCAGCTTGGAGAGGGGCCTGACAGGGGCCAACTATGGCTACACCTTC.

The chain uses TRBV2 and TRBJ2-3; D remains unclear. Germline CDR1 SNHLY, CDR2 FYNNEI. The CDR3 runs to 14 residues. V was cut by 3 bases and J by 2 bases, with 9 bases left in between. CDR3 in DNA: TGTGCCAGCAGTGAGCGGCTCAACACAGATACGCAGTATTTT. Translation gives CASSERLNTDTQYF.

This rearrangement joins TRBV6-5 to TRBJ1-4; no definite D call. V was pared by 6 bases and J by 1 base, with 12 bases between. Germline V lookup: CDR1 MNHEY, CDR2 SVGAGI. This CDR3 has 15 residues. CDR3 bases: TGTGCCAGCAGGCCCGAAGAGAAAACTAATGAAAAACTGTTTTTT. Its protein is CASRPEEKTNEKLFF.

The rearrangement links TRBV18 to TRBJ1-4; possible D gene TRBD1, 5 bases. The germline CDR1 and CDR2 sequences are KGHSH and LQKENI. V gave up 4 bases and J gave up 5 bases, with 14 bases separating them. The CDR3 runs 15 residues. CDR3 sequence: CASSLQGGRNEKLFF. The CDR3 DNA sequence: TGTGCCAGCTCACTTCAGGGAGGGAGAAATGAAAAACTGTTTTTT.